A single sample gave rise to the 2 T cell receptor beta chains below, sequenced in a study of T-cell memory formation after mild COVID-19. TCRdb analysed the 5' RACE reads with MiXCR anew, one entry per CDR3 protein. Altogether roughly 580,000 distinct CDR3 sequences are present, roughly 18% being singletons, with the ten largest covering about 12%. The specimen was PBMCs or a T cell subset sorted from them (not recorded which). All receptors come from an adult woman who had mild COVID-19 (a few samples of this study predate the infection). Cell type and time point are not known.

This clonotype appeared a few times. V is TRBV10-3 and J is TRBJ2-5, with 7 bases identical to TRBD1. J gave up 2 bases and V 5 bases, and 2 bases lay outside the gene matches. The germline gives CDR1 ENHRY, CDR2 SYGVKD. This CDR3 is built from 13 residues. CDR3 sequence reads: CAISPTGQETQYF. CDR3 coding DNA: TGTGCCATCAGTCCGACAGGGCAAGAGACCCAGTACTTC.

The gene calls are TRBV29-1 and TRBJ2-1; D not resolved. V lost 6 bases and J 0 bases, leaving 12 bases between the germline ends. Per the germline V gene, CDR1 is SQVTM and CDR2 is ANQGSEA. This CDR3 is built from 14 residues. The CDR3 nucleotides read TGCAGCGTCTTCTCATCCAGCTCCTACAATGAGCAGTTCTTC. Its translation: CSVFSSSSYNEQFF.